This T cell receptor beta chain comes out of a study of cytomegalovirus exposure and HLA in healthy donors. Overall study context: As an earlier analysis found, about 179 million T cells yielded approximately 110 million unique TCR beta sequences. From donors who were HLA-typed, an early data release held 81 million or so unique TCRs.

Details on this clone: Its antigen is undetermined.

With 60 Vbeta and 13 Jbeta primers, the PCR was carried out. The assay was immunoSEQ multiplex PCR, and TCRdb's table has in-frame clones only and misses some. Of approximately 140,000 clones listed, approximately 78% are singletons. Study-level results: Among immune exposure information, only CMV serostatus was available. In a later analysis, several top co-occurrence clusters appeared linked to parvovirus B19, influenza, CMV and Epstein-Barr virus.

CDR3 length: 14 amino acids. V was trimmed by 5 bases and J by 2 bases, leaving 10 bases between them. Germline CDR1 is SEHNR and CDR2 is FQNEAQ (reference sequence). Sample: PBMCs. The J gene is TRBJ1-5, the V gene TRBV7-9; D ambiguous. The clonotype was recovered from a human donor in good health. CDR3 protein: CASSRDPGNQPQHF. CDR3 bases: TGTGCCAGCAGCCGCGATCCGGGCAATCAGCCCCAGCATTTT.